The next 17 T cell receptor beta chains were all read from a single sample in a study of graft-versus-host responses after intestinal transplantation. The data were produced by immunoSEQ multiplex PCR, yet TCRdb's version contains in-frame clones alone and is incomplete. This table has about 50,000 clones, around nine tenths appearing once. These receptors' antigens are unknown. The sequences come from unstimulated CD4+ T cells sorted from spleen or lymph node cells, collected before transplant. All receptors derive from a human donor who was the organ donor for an intestinal transplant.

The chain is built from TRBV19 and TRBJ2-3; 13 positions match TRBD2. Per germline, CDR1 LNHDA and CDR2 SQIVND (reference sequence). The CDR3 length is 15 residues. Trimming cost V 6 bases and J 5 bases; bases outside gene matches: 5. This chain's CDR3 is CASSLGLAGVDTQYF. The CDR3 DNA reads as TGTGCCAGTAGCCTTGGACTAGCGGGAGTAGATACGCAGTATTTT.

The rearrangement links TRBV10-3 to TRBJ2-7; maybe TRBD1 (5 bases). The germline V and J ends were trimmed by 0 bases and 3 bases, with 6 bases remaining between them. This CDR3 is 13 amino acids long. Germline CDR1 and CDR2: ENHRY and SYGVKD. CDR3 nucleotides: TGTGCCATCAGTGAGTCAGGGGTCTACGAGCAGTACTTC. This translates into CAISESGVYEQYF.

The genes are TRBV6-6 and TRBJ2-1; D unclear. The CDR3 totals 16 residues. CDR1 MNHNY and CDR2 SVGAGI come from the germline V gene (reference sequence). Trimming removed 7 bases at V and 5 bases at J, with 21 bases between. Written as DNA, the CDR3 is TGTGCCAGCAACCCAAGCCGGAGAAGGATGGACAATGAGCAGTTCTTC. As protein: CASNPSRRRMDNEQFF.

The V call is TRBV28, the J call TRBJ2-3; tentatively, D is TRBD1 or TRBD2 (5 bases each). The length of the CDR3 is 17 residues. In germline, CDR1 is MDHEN, CDR2 SYDVKM. V was trimmed by 5 bases and J by 4 bases, leaving 22 bases between them. The CDR3 here is CASSPPGPISPPDTQYF. The DNA for the CDR3 is TGTGCCAGCAGTCCGCCGGGACCAATTAGCCCCCCAGATACGCAGTATTTT.

The rearrangement links TRBV7-2 to TRBJ2-7, with TRBD2 matching over 9 bases. Germline V gene lookup returns CDR1 SGHTA and CDR2 FQGNSA. The CDR3 is 16 residues long. The V and J ends lost 3 bases and 2 bases, in that order; junction bases with no gene match: 8. The CDR3 DNA follows: TGTGCCAGCAGCTTGGATAGCGGGAGAAAAGCCTACGAGCAGTACTTC. Protein product: CASSLDSGRKAYEQYF.

The V call is TRBV28, the J call TRBJ2-7, with TRBD1 matching over 9 bases. The germline gives CDR1 MDHEN, CDR2 SYDVKM. The V gene end was trimmed by 5 bases and the J gene end by 6 bases; junction bases not matched to a gene: 8. The CDR3 length is 14 residues. CDR3 nucleotides: TGTGCCAGCAGTCTGACAGGGGGAAGTCTCGAGCAGTACTTC. Its protein is CASSLTGGSLEQYF.

J is TRBJ2-5 and V is TRBV30; 11 positions match TRBD2. This CDR3 contains 14 residues. Germline V gene sequence: CDR1 GTSNPN, CDR2 SVGIG (reference sequence). V trimming: 1 base; J trimming: 2 bases; junction bases outside the gene matches: 0. The CDR3 region has the DNA TGTGCCTGGAGTGGGACTAGCGGGCAAGAGACCCAGTACTTC. As protein: CAWSGTSGQETQYF.

The chain recombines TRBV6-6 with TRBJ2-1; D ambiguous. V gave up 4 bases and J gave up 2 bases, with 9 bases separating them. The CDR3 is 14 amino acids. CDR1 MNHNY and CDR2 SVGAGI come from the germline V gene (reference sequence). In DNA form, the CDR3 reads TGTGCCAGCAGTTCCTTTGGGACCTACAATGAGCAGTTCTTC. Its translation: CASSSFGTYNEQFF.

The chain couples TRBV19 to TRBJ1-1; the match to TRBD1 covers 10 bases. In germline, CDR1 is LNHDA, CDR2 SQIVND (reference sequence). The CDR3 is 16 residues long. Trimming removed 2 bases from V and 1 base from J; junction bases left unmatched: 4. This CDR3 is CASSILTGGSNTEAFF. In DNA, the CDR3 is TGTGCCAGTAGTATATTGACAGGGGGCTCGAACACTGAAGCTTTCTTT.

The chain links TRBV7-9 to TRBJ2-1, with D perhaps being TRBD1 or TRBD2 (5 bases each). The CDR3 is 15 amino acids. Between the trimmed V and J ends, which lost 5 bases and 6 bases, there was a span of 17 bases. Germline CDR1 is SEHNR and CDR2 is FQNEAQ (reference sequence). This chain's CDR3 is CASSPGPSPRNEQFF. CDR3 nucleotides: TGTGCCAGCAGCCCGGGACCGAGCCCACGCAATGAGCAGTTCTTC.

The J gene is TRBJ1-2, the V gene TRBV6-5; no reliable D call. The CDR3 length is 14 residues. CDR1 is MNHEY, CDR2 SVGAGI, per germline. The ends were cut back, 6 bases at V and 0 bases at J, with 11 bases in the middle. The CDR3 here is CASSDLGSNYGYTF. DNA for the CDR3: TGTGCCAGCAGCGACCTTGGGTCTAACTATGGCTACACCTTC.

This chain joins TRBV7-2 and TRBJ2-3; 8 positions match TRBD2. After removal of 3 bases from V and 4 bases from J, the junction contained 9 bases not matched to a gene. Germline lookup yields CDR1 SGHTA and CDR2 FQGNSA. The CDR3 is 16 amino acids. CDR3 loop: CASSFAAGVRPDTQYF. As DNA, the CDR3 is TGTGCCAGCAGCTTTGCAGCGGGAGTGAGACCAGATACGCAGTATTTT.

The table lists this clone with a count of one. V and J are TRBV5-6 and TRBJ2-7; D not certain. Per the germline V gene, CDR1 is SGHDT and CDR2 is YYEEEE. CDR3 length: 14 amino acids. V lost 1 base, J lost 4 bases, and 12 bases lay in between. CDR3 sequence (DNA): TGTGCCAGCAGCTTGTTAGGACGGATATACGAGCAGTACTTC. This gives the protein CASSLLGRIYEQYF. Supplemented by reference TRBV5-6 and TRBJ2-7, the full variable domain reads DAGVTQSPTHLIKTRGQQVTLRCSPKSGHDTVSWYQQALGQGPQFIFQYYEEEERQRGNFPDRFSGHQFPNYSSELNVNALLLGDSALYLCASSLLGRIYEQYFGPGTRLTVT.

This chain connects TRBV7-8 to TRBJ2-5; D unclear. Germline V gives CDR1 SGHVS, CDR2 FQNEAQ. This CDR3 contains 13 residues. V lost 2 bases and J lost 1, with 5 bases in between. Written as DNA, the CDR3 is TGTGCCAGCAGCTTATCCGGCCAAGAGACCCAGTACTTC. Translating gives CASSLSGQETQYF.

DNA of the CDR3: TGTGCCTGGAGCTCAGGGGGCCAGGAGACCCAGTACTTC. This encodes CAWSSGGQETQYF. The chain uses TRBV30 and TRBJ2-5; TRBD1 aligns across 8 bases. The junction had 5 bases not matched to a gene; V was cut back by 3 bases and J by 5 bases. The CDR3 runs 13 residues. Germline CDR1 is GTSNPN and CDR2 is SVGIG (reference sequence).

The chain employs TRBV27 and TRBJ2-2; D is perhaps TRBD1 or TRBD2 (5 bases each). V was shortened by 4 bases and J by 4 bases, with 10 bases between the two germline ends. The CDR3 contains 14 residues. The germline CDR1 and CDR2 sequences are MNHEY and SMNVEV (reference sequence). The CDR3 loop reads CASSSGRSTGELFF. CDR3 coding DNA: TGTGCCAGCAGTTCGGGACGGAGCACCGGGGAGCTGTTTTTT.

This chain joins TRBV6-5 and TRBJ2-1; TRBD2 matches 9 bases. Losses at the gene ends were 4 bases for V and 7 bases for J; bases not matched to a gene: 5. Germline V lookup: CDR1 MNHEY, CDR2 SVGAGI. The CDR3 has 14 residues. CDR3 residues: CASSSSGRRNEQFF. The CDR3 nucleotides read TGTGCCAGCAGTTCCAGCGGGAGGAGAAATGAGCAGTTCTTC.